This T cell receptor beta chain was identified in a study of Ad26.COV2.S vaccination and SARS-CoV-2 variants. Notes on the study in general: Vaccine recipients had higher spike-specific TCR breadth than placebo recipients. Once vaccination had occurred, spike-specific CD8+ and CD4+ T cell responses reportedly showed substantial breadth.

Concerning this clone: Its antigen is unidentified.

Looked up from germline, CDR1 is MNHEY and CDR2 is SVGAGI. This CDR3 has 14 residues. V was pared by 4 bases and J by 1 base, with 5 bases between. The treatment is: some 19 received Ad26.COV2.S at low or high dose, single or two shots; a few received placebo; per-sample allocation not given. Sampling was done on day 63 after the first vaccine or placebo injection. Whoever gave the sample was an adult aged 18-55 years in Boston. Measured with immunoSEQ multiplex PCR; TCRdb has only the in-frame clones, and not every one. The data show about 350,000 clones, about nine tenths seen once. This receptor was obtained from a person between 18 and 65 years old who received the Ad26.COV2.S COVID-19 vaccine or a placebo. Sample: peripheral blood, taken in a trial of Ad26.COV2.S vaccine versus placebo. This chain links TRBV6-5 with TRBJ2-6; D is undetermined. CDR3 bases: TGTGCCAGCAGTTCCGGGTCTGGGGCCAACGTCCTGACTTTC. Amino acid sequence: CASSSGSGANVLTF.